The present entry profiles one T cell receptor beta chain with its context. Its antigen is currently not known. No per-base quality is available; no much larger clone lies one base away. This record belongs to a study of response to subunit inactivated influenza vaccine (dated by TCRdb to 2017 to 2018). About the investigation overall: Deep quantitative profiling of the T cell receptor repertoire was used in the study to follow responses to a trivalent subunit inactivated influenza vaccine. The full study reports these points: The authors proposed that each seasonal influenza vaccination may bring in only a limited number of new T cells.

The CDR3 covers 15 residues, taking in both the cysteine and the phenylalanine. The CDR3 DNA has 45 bases and is translated from base 1. V is pared back by 10 bases and J by 0 bases, with 16 bases lying between the germline termini. CDR1 and CDR2, per the germline V gene, are MNHNS and SASEGT. The method was RT-PCR. Sequencing instrument: Illumina HiSeq 2500. TCRdb applied fastp at Q25 and MiXCR to the public reads, then kept only in-frame beta chains. When rows share a CDR3 protein, they turn into one entry using the most common DNA and genes. This sample has 650,000 or so distinct CDR3 sequences in its table, and 12% to 15% of those were observed once. Jointly, the top ten make up 6.5% to 8% of the sample.

The starting material was PBMCs from blood, obtained less than 15 days before vaccination. In this chain, TRBV6-1 is recombined with TRBJ1-5, with the D gene uncertain. This clonotype was sampled from a man in his fifties who received an inactivated influenza vaccine. Donor details come from another sample of the same person, matched by shared clones. CDR3 protein: CATRREIYSNQPQHF. The DNA sequence follows: TGTGCCACCAGGAGGGAAATATATAGCAATCAGCCCCAGCATTTT.